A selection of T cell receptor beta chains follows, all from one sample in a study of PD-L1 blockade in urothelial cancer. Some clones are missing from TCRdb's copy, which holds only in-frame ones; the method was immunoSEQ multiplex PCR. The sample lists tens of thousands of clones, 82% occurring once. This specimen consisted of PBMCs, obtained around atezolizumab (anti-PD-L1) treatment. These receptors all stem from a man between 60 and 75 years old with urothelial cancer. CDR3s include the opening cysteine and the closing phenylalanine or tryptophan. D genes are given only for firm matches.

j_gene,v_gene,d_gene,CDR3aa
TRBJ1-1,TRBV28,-,CASSGDGGTEAFF
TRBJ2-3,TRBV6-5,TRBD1,CASRDRITDTQYF
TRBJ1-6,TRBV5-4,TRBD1,CASTPGTGEKYNSPLHF
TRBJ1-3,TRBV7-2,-,CASSLVGGLTPGNTIYF
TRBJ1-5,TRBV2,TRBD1,CASSDTRGRNQPQHF
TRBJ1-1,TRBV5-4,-,CASSWQGSTEAFF
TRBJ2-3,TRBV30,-,CAWSGTVEQYTQYF
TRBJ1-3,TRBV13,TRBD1,CASNRGGQGISGNTIYF
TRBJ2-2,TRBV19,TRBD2,CASSSSGGGSNTGELFF
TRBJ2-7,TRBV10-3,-,CAIGGDSYEQYF
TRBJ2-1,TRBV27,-,CASRGTSHNEQFF
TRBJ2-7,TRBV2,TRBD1,CASSPGQNYEQYF
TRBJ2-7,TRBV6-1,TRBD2,CASRLAGGEEQYF
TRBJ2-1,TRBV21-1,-,CASSKVQRQGCGISYNEQFF
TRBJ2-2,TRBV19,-,CASTPLPYWGKNTGELFF
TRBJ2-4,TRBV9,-,CASSATGAKNIQYF
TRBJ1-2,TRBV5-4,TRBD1,CASRGDRNNYGYTF
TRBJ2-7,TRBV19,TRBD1,CASKDRGRNEQYF
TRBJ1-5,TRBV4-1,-,CASSQDRVQPQHF
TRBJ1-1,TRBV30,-,CAWSEGVLNTEAFF
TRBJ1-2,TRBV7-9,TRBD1,CASSFEGADGYTF
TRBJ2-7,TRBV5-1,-,CASSDSGGLEQYF
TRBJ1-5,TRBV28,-,CASSSPNQPQHF
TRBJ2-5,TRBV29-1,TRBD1,CSVARTGQETQYF
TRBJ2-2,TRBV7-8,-,CASSRRSDRRAGELFF
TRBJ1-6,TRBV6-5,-,CASSSPRDISNPLHF